What follows are 20 T cell receptor beta chains derived from one specimen sequenced in a study of blood T cell repertoires in COVID-19. The repertoire was sequenced with immunoSEQ multiplex PCR; TCRdb's copy has only in-frame clones and lacks some. The data show 15,000 or so clones, 87% seen once. Sample: peripheral blood. The receptor set was obtained from a man aged 50 to 60 with active COVID-19.

This clone appeared once. V usage is TRBV5-5 and J usage is TRBJ1-5; weak D call: TRBD1 (5 bases). The CDR3 has 15 amino acids. Germline assignment: CDR1 SGHKS and CDR2 YYEKEE (reference sequence). Trimming took 0 bases from V and 4 from J, leaving 11 bases between them. CDR3 in amino acids: CASSLGGHGNQPQHF. The DNA for the CDR3 is TGTGCCAGCAGCTTGGGTGGACACGGGAATCAGCCCCAGCATTTT.

This clone was detected once. This rearrangement joins TRBV5-1 to TRBJ2-1; 8 nucleotides match TRBD2. Germline lookup yields CDR1 SGHRS and CDR2 YFSETQ. The junction had 4 bases not matched to a gene; V was cut back by 4 bases and J by 4 bases. There are 14 residues in the CDR3. The CDR3 loop is CASSGAGGYNEQFF. The CDR3 DNA reads TGCGCCAGCAGCGGGGCGGGAGGTTACAATGAGCAGTTCTTC.

The chain uses TRBV19 and TRBJ1-6; D might be TRBD1 (5 bases). CDR1 and CDR2 (germline): LNHDA, SQIVND (reference sequence). V lost 5 bases and J 9 bases, leaving 11 bases between the germline ends. This CDR3 is 13 amino acids long. CDR3 region: CASSGRDSSPLHF. CDR3 sequence (DNA): TGTGCCAGTAGTGGCAGGGATAGTTCACCCCTCCACTTT.

The chain uses TRBV4-3 and TRBJ2-3; D is uncertain. Germline CDR1 is LGHNA and CDR2 is YSLEER. The CDR3 runs to 13 residues. The germline V and J ends were trimmed by 1 base and 3 bases, with 5 bases remaining between them. The CDR3 DNA follows: TGCGCCAGCAGCCAAGGGGCGACAGATACGCAGTATTTT. Amino acids: CASSQGATDTQYF.

V is TRBV6-2 or TRBV6-3 and J is TRBJ2-7, with TRBD1 identical over 10 bases. This CDR3 spans 14 amino acids. In germline, CDR1 is MNHEY, CDR2 SVGEGT. The junction had 2 bases not matched to a gene; V was cut back by 6 bases and J by 0 bases. CDR3 loop: CASSRTGGSYEQYF. Here the CDR3 DNA reads TGTGCCAGCAGCAGGACAGGGGGCTCCTACGAGCAGTACTTC.

The chain uses TRBV24-1 and TRBJ2-5, with a possible D match to TRBD2 (5 bases). CDR3 size: 15 residues. V was pared by 1 base and J by 4 bases, with 12 bases between. Germline V gives CDR1 KGHDR, CDR2 SFDVKD. The CDR3, as DNA: TGTGCCACCAGTGATTTCGGCGGGCCGAGAGAGACCCAGTACTTC. Translated, it gives CATSDFGGPRETQYF.

V is TRBV7-9 and J is TRBJ1-1; TRBD1 agrees at 7 bases. This CDR3 spans 16 amino acids. Germline V gene sequence: CDR1 SEHNR, CDR2 FQNEAQ (reference sequence). J gave up 3 bases and V 3 bases, and 10 bases lay outside the gene matches. This CDR3 is CASSLDPMQGDTEAFF. As DNA, the CDR3 is TGTGCCAGCAGCTTGGATCCCATGCAGGGGGACACTGAAGCTTTCTTT.

The sample holds one count of this clone. The gene calls are TRBV3-1 (or the pseudogene TRBV3-2) and TRBJ2-7, with 7 nucleotides matching TRBD2. CDR1 LGHDT and CDR2 YNNKEL come from the germline V gene (reference sequence). The CDR3 is 14 amino acids. After removal of 4 bases from V and 6 bases from J, the junction contained 9 bases not matched to a gene. The CDR3, as DNA: TGTGCCAGCAGCCCCCTAGCGGCCCCTGGCGAGCAGTACTTC. Translating it yields CASSPLAAPGEQYF.

This clone was seen a few times. The chain carries TRBV3-1 (or the pseudogene TRBV3-2) and TRBJ1-2; 9 bases match TRBD1. Germline CDR1 and CDR2: LGHDT and YNNKEL (reference sequence). The CDR3 extends over 13 amino acids. With 4 bases clipped from V and 7 bases from J, the junction kept 4 bases outside the gene matches. The CDR3 region has the DNA TGTGCCAGCAGCCGAGAGACAGGGGGTGGCTACACCTTC. This sequence encodes CASSRETGGGYTF.

This chain links TRBV9 with TRBJ2-2; the match to TRBD1 covers 8 bases. The CDR3 is 17 residues long. Germline loops: CDR1 SGDLS, CDR2 YYNGEE. V lost 3 bases to trimming and J lost 0 bases; unmatched junction nucleotides: 7. The CDR3 spells CASSDPGQATNTGELFF. The CDR3 DNA sequence: TGTGCCAGCAGCGACCCGGGACAGGCGACGAACACCGGGGAGCTGTTTTTT.

The rearrangement joins TRBV12-5 to TRBJ1-6; TRBD1 aligns across 7 bases. The junction had 7 bases not matched to a gene; V was cut back by 6 bases and J by 8 bases. The length of the CDR3 is 14 residues. The germline V gene encodes CDR1 LGHNT and CDR2 FRNRAP. The CDR3 DNA reads TGTGCTAGTGGGTACGGCAGGGGGTATTCACCCCTCCACTTT. As protein: CASGYGRGYSPLHF.

The chain joins TRBV5-1 to TRBJ2-1; 13 bases fit TRBD2. From germline, CDR1 is SGHRS and CDR2 YFSETQ. With 3 bases clipped from V and 6 bases from J, the junction kept 9 bases outside the gene matches. This CDR3 spans 17 amino acids. This chain's CDR3 is CASSSGTSGVGLNEQFF. The CDR3 nucleotides read TGCGCCAGCAGCTCAGGGACTAGCGGGGTGGGCCTCAATGAGCAGTTCTTC.

This chain connects TRBV4-2 to TRBJ1-1; maybe TRBD1 (5 bases). Germline V CDR1 and CDR2: LGHNA, YNFKEQ. The CDR3 is 13 residues long. Trimming pared 0 bases from V and 3 bases from J, leaving 5 bases between. The CDR3: CASSQETDTEAFF. The DNA for the CDR3 is TGTGCCAGCAGCCAAGAGACAGACACTGAAGCTTTCTTT.

The chain is built from TRBV20-1 and TRBJ2-1; 12 bases are a match to TRBD2. This CDR3 spans 13 amino acids. V was pared by 3 bases and J by 8 bases, with 2 bases of the junction left unmatched. CDR1 is DFQATT, CDR2 SNEGSKA, per germline (reference sequence). CDR3 residues: CSASLAGGHEQFF. As DNA, the CDR3 is TGCAGTGCTAGTCTAGCGGGAGGGCATGAGCAGTTCTTC.

The chain links TRBV7-2 to TRBJ2-1; 9 bases match TRBD2. The CDR3 loop spans 15 amino acids. V was clipped by 3 bases and J by 0 bases; unmatched bases: 0. Germline V gives CDR1 SGHTA, CDR2 FQGNSA. The CDR3 protein is CASSFSGSSYNEQFF. The CDR3 DNA sequence: TGTGCCAGCAGCTTTAGCGGGAGCTCCTACAATGAGCAGTTCTTC. The full variable domain, with the rest looked up from reference TRBV7-2 and TRBJ2-1, is GAGVSQSPSNKVTEKGKDVELRCDPISGHTALYWYRQSLGQGLEFLIYFQGNSAPDKSGLPSDRFSAERTGGSVSTLTIQRTQQEDSAVYLCASSFSGSSYNEQFFGPGTRLTVL.

This clone was picked up a small number of times. The CDR3 sequence is CASSLAGTASLSYGYTF. In nucleotides, the CDR3 is TGTGCCAGCAGTTTAGCCGGGACAGCTTCCCTTTCCTATGGCTACACCTTC. The chain joins TRBV28 to TRBJ1-2; 7 bases are shared with TRBD1. J gave up 4 bases and V 2 bases, and 13 bases lay outside the gene matches. The CDR3 length is 17 residues. Germline CDR1 reads MDHEN; CDR2 reads SYDVKM.

The chain recombines TRBV15 with TRBJ2-1; 9 positions agree with TRBD2. The V segment lost 0 bases and the J segment 8 bases; nucleotides outside the gene matches: 5. CDR1 is LNHNV, CDR2 YYDKDF, per germline (reference sequence). The CDR3 consists of 15 residues. The DNA for the CDR3 is TGTGCCACCAGCAGAGATCTTAGCGGGAGCCATGAGCAGTTCTTC. Translated, it gives CATSRDLSGSHEQFF.

The V gene is TRBV11-1, the J gene TRBJ2-1, with a weak D call TRBD2 (6 bases). From germline, CDR1 is SGHAT and CDR2 FQDESV (reference sequence). There are 14 residues in the CDR3. Trimming pared 0 bases from V and 8 bases from J, leaving 11 bases between. The CDR3 nucleotides read TGTGCCAGCAGCTTAGCGACTCGACTAGATGAGCAGTTCTTC. The encoded protein is CASSLATRLDEQFF.

The chain links TRBV5-1 to TRBJ1-6, with no clear D. CDR1 and CDR2 (germline): SGHRS, YFSETQ. Between the trimmed V and J ends, which lost 0 bases and 0 bases, there was a span of 4 bases. This CDR3 contains 15 residues. The CDR3 region is CASSLDSSYNSPLHF. CDR3 sequence (DNA): TGCGCCAGCAGCTTGGACAGCTCCTATAATTCACCCCTCCACTTT.

By sample share, this clone is medium-sized. V gene TRBV28 combines with J gene TRBJ1-1; TRBD1 aligns across 9 bases. Germline lookup yields CDR1 MDHEN and CDR2 SYDVKM. The junction had 4 bases not matched to a gene; V was cut back by 5 bases and J by 0 bases. This CDR3 is built from 15 residues. As DNA, the CDR3 is TGTGCCAGCAGTCAATGGACAGGGGTGAACACTGAAGCTTTCTTT. Translated: CASSQWTGVNTEAFF.